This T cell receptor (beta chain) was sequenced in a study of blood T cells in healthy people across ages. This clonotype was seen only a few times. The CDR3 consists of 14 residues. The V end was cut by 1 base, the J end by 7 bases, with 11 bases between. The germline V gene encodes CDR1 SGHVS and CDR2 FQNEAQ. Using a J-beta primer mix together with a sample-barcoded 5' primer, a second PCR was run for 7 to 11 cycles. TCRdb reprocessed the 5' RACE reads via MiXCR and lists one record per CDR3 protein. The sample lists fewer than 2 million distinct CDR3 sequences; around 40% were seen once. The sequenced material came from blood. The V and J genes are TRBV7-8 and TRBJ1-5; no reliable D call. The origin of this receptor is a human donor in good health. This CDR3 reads CASSLEGRYQPQHF. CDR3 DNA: TGTGCCAGCAGCTTAGAGGGCAGGTACCAGCCCCAGCATTTT.